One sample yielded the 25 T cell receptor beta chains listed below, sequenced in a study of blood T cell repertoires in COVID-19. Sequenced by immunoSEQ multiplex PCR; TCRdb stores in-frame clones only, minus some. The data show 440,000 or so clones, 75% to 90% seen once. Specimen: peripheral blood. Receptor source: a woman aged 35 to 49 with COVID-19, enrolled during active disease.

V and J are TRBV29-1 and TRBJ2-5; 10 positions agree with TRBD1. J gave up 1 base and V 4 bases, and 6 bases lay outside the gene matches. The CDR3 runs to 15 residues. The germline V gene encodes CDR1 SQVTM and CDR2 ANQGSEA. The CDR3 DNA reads TGCAGCGTTGCCAGGACAGGGGGTACCCAAGAGACCCAGTACTTC. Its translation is CSVARTGGTQETQYF. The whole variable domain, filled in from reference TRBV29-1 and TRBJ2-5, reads SAVISQKPSRDICQRGTSLTIQCQVDSQVTMMFWYRQQPGQSLTLIATANQGSEATYESGFVIDKFPISRPNLTFSTLTVSNMSPEDSSIYLCSVARTGGTQETQYFGPGTRLLVL.

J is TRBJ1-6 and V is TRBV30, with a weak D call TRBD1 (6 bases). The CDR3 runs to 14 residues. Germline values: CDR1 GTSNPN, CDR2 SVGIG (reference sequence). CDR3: CAWGRSSYNSPLHF. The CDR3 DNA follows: TGTGCTTGGGGGCGGAGCTCCTATAATTCACCCCTCCACTTT.

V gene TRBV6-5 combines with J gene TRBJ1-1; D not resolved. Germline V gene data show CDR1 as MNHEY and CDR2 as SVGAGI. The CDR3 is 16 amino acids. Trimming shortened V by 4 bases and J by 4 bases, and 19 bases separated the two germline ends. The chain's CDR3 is CASSFRGISSSTEAFF. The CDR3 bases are TGTGCCAGCAGTTTCAGAGGGATATCGTCGTCCACTGAAGCTTTCTTT.

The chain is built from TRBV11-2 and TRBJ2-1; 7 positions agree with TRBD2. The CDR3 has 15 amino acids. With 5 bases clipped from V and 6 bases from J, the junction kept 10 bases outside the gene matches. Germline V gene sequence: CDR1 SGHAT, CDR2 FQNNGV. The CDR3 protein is CASSPTGGSLNEQFF. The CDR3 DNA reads TGTGCCAGCAGCCCGACGGGCGGGAGTCTCAATGAGCAGTTCTTC. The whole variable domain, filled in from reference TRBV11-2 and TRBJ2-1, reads EAGVAQSPRYKIIEKRQSVAFWCNPISGHATLYWYQQILGQGPKLLIQFQNNGVVDDSQLPKDRFSAERLKGVDSTLKIQPAKLEDSAVYLCASSPTGGSLNEQFFGPGTRLTVL.

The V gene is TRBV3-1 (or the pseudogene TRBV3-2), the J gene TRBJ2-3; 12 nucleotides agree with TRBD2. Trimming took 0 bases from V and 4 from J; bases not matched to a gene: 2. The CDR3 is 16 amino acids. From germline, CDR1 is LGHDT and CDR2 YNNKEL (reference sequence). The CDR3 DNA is TGTGCCAGCAGCCAAGAGCTAGCGGGGGGGCCAGATACGCAGTATTTT. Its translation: CASSQELAGGPDTQYF.

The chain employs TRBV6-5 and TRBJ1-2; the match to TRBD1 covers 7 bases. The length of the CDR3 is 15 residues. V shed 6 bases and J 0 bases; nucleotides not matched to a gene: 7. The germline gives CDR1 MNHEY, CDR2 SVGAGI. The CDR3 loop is CASSFNRGANYGYTF. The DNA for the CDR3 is TGTGCCAGCAGCTTCAACAGGGGTGCTAACTATGGCTACACCTTC.

The CDR3 loop is CASSLALAGGSYEQYF. The CDR3 DNA sequence: TGCGCCAGCAGCTTGGCACTAGCGGGAGGTTCCTACGAGCAGTACTTC. The chain uses TRBV5-1 and TRBJ2-7; 12 bases are shared with TRBD2. Germline V gene sequence: CDR1 SGHRS, CDR2 YFSETQ. This CDR3 is 16 amino acids long. J gave up 1 base and V 0 bases, and 2 bases lay outside the gene matches.

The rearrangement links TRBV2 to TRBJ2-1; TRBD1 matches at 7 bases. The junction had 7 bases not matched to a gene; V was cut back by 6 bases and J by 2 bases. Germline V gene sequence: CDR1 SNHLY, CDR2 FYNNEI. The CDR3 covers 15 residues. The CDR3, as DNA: TGTGCCAGCAGAGCACAGGGGTTTGCCTACAATGAGCAGTTCTTC. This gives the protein CASRAQGFAYNEQFF. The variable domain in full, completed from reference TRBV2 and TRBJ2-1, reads EPEVTQTPSHQVTQMGQEVILRCVPISNHLYFYWYRQILGQKVEFLVSFYNNEISEKSEIFDDQFSVERPDGSNFTLKIRSTKLEDSAMYFCASRAQGFAYNEQFFGPGTRLTVL.

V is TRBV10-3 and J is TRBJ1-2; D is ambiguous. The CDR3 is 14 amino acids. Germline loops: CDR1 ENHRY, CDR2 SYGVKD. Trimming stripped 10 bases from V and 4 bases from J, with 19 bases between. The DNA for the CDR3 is TGTGCCACACAACCAGAAGGGAGACGCTATGGCTACACCTTC. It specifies CATQPEGRRYGYTF.

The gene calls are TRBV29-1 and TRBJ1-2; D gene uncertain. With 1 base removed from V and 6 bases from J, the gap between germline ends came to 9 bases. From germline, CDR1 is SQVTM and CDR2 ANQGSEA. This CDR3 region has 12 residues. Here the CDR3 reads CSVEGADNGYTF. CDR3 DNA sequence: TGCAGCGTTGAAGGGGCAGATAATGGCTACACCTTC.

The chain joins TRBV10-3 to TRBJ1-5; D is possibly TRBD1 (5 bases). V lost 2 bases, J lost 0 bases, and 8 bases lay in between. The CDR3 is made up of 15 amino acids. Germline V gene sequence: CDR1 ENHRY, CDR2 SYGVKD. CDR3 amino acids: CAISEGGSSNQPQHF. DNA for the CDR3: TGTGCCATCAGTGAGGGGGGGAGTAGCAATCAGCCCCAGCATTTT.

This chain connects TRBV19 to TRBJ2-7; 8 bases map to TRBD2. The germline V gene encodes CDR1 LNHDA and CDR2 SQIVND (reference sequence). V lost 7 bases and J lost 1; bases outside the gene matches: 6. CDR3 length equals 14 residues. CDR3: CASTAGGPSYEQYF. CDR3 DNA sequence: TGTGCCAGTACTGCGGGAGGACCTTCCTACGAGCAGTACTTC.

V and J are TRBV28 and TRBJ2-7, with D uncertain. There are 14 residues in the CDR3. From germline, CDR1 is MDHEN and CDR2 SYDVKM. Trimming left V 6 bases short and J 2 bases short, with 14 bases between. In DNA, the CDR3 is TGTGCCAGCAGATTCTTTGGAGCCGCCTACGAGCAGTACTTC. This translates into CASRFFGAAYEQYF.

CDR3 DNA sequence: TGCGCCAGCAGCATCTCAGGGGACACTATCTCTGGGGCCAACGTCCTGACTTTC. This gives the protein CASSISGDTISGANVLTF. The chain joins TRBV5-1 to TRBJ2-6; maybe TRBD1 (6 bases). Germline CDR1 reads SGHRS; CDR2 reads YFSETQ. This CDR3 has 18 residues. Trimming cost V 4 bases and J 0 bases, with 17 bases left between them. The variable domain in full, completed from reference TRBV5-1 and TRBJ2-6, reads KAGVTQTPRYLIKTRGQQVTLSCSPISGHRSVSWYQQTPGQGLQFLFEYFSETQRNKGNFPGRFSGRQFSNSRSEMNVSTLELGDSALYLCASSISGDTISGANVLTFGAGSRLTVL.

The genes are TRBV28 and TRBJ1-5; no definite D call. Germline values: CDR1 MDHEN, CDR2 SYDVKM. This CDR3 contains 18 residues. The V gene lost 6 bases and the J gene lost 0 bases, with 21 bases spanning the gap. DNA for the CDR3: TGTGCCAGCAGCACGCCGGGGATCACCGTTCTTAGCAATCAGCCCCAGCATTTT. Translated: CASSTPGITVLSNQPQHF.

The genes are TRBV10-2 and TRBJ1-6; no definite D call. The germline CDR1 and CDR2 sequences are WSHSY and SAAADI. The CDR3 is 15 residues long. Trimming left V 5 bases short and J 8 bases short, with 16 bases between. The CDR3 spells CASSPRAGWDSPLHF. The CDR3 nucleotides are TGCGCCAGCAGTCCGCGGGCGGGTTGGGATTCACCCCTCCACTTT.

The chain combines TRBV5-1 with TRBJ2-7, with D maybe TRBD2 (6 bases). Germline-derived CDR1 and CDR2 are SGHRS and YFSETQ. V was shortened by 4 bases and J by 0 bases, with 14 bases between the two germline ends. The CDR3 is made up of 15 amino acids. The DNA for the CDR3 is TGCGCCAGCAGCGCCGGGACTTCCGACTCCTACGAGCAGTACTTC. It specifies CASSAGTSDSYEQYF. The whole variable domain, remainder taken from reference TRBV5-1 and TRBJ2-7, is KAGVTQTPRYLIKTRGQQVTLSCSPISGHRSVSWYQQTPGQGLQFLFEYFSETQRNKGNFPGRFSGRQFSNSRSEMNVSTLELGDSALYLCASSAGTSDSYEQYFGPGTRLTVT.

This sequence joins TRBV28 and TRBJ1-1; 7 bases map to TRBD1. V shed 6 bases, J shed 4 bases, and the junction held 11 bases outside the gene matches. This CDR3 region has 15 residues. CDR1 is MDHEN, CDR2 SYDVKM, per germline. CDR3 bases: TGTGCCAGCAGCCCCGACAGGGTACCCCCCACTGAAGCTTTCTTT. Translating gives CASSPDRVPPTEAFF.

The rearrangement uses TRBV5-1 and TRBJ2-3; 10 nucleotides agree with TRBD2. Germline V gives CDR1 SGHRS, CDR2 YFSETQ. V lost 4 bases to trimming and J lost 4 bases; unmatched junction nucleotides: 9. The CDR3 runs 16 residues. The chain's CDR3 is CASSPERGGGADTQYF. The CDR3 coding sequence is TGCGCCAGCAGCCCAGAGCGGGGGGGAGGCGCAGATACGCAGTATTTT.

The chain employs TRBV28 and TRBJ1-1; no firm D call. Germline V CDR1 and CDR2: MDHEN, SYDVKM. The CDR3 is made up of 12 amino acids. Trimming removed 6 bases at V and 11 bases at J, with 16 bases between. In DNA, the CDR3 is TGTGCCAGCAGGGGGAGCGCGGAGATTGCTTTCTTT. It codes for CASRGSAEIAFF.

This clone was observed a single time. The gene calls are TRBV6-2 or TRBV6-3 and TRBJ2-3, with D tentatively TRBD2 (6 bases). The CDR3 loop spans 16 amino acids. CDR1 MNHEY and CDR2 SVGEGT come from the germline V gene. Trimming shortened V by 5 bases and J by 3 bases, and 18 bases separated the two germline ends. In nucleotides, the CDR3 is TGTGCCAGCAGTGGACCGGGACTGCTTAATACAGATACGCAGTATTTT. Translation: CASSGPGLLNTDTQYF.

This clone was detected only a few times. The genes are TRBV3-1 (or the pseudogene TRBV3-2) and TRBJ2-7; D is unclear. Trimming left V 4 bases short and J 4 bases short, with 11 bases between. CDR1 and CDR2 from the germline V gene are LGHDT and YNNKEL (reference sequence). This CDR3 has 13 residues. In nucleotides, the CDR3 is TGTGCCAGCAGCCGTCCGGGTCTTTACGAGCAGTACTTC. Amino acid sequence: CASSRPGLYEQYF.

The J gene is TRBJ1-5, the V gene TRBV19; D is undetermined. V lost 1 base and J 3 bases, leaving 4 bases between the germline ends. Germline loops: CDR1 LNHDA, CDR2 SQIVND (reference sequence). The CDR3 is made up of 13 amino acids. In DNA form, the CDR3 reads TGTGCCAGTAGTATAGGCTACAATCAGCCCCAGCATTTT. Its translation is CASSIGYNQPQHF.

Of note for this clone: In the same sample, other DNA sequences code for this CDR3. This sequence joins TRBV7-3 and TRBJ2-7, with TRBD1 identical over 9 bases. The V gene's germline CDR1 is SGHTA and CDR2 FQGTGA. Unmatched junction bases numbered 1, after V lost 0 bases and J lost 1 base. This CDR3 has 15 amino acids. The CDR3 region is CASSLTGQGSYEQYF. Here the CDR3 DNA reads TGTGCCAGCAGCTTAACGGGACAGGGTTCCTACGAGCAGTACTTC.

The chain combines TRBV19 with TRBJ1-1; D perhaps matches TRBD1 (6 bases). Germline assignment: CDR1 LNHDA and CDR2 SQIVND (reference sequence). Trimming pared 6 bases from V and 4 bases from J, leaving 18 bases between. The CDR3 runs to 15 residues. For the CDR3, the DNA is TGTGCCAGTAGGCTCTCGGGGGGCCGGGGCACTGAAGCTTTCTTT. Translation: CASRLSGGRGTEAFF.